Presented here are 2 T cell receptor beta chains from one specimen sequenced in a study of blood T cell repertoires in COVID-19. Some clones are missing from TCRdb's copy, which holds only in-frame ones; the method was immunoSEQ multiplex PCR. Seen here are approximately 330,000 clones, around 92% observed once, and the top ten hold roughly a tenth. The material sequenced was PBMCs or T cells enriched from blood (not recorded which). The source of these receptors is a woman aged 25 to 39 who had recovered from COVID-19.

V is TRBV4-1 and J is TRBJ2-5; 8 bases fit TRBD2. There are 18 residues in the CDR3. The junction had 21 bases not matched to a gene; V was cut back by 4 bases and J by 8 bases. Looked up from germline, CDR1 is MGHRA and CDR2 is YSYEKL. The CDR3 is CASSRILSGGSSGPTQYF. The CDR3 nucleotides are TGCGCCAGCAGCCGAATCCTCTCTGGCGGGTCTAGCGGGCCTACCCAGTACTTC.

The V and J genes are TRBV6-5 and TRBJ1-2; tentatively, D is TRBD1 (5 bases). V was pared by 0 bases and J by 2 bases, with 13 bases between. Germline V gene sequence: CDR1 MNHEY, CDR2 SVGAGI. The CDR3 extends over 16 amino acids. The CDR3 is CASSYSGGVPNYGYTF. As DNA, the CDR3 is TGTGCCAGCAGTTACTCTGGAGGGGTTCCCAACTATGGCTACACCTTC.